This T cell receptor (beta chain) was identified during a study of cytomegalovirus exposure and HLA in healthy donors. At the level of the study: From about 170 million T cells, an earlier analysis saw roughly 120 million unique TCR beta sequences. Study conclusions and caveats: The availability of immune exposure information extended only to CMV serostatus. It was reported in a later analysis that an Asian-associated ancestry cluster showed fewer N-insertions than the approximately 700-donor mean. TCR beta V- and J-gene trimming was later associated with a missense DCLRE1C variant.

Primers: 60 Vbeta forward and 13 Jbeta reverse. TCRdb keeps only in-frame clones here, not all; method: immunoSEQ multiplex PCR. Of some 100,000 clones detected, more than 60% appear once; the ten largest clones hold less than 3.5%. Turning to this clone: Its matching antigen is unknown.

Trimming took 4 bases from V and 2 from J; bases not matched to a gene: 6. This CDR3 spans 16 amino acids. The germline V gene has CDR1 SGHVS and CDR2 FQNEAQ. The sequence was obtained from a female donor in good health and CMV-seronegative. The sequenced sample was PBMCs. The rearrangement joins TRBV7-8 to TRBJ2-3, with 10 bases aligning to TRBD1. The DNA for the CDR3 is TGTGCCAGCAGCTACACCGGGACAGGGGTCACAGATACGCAGTATTTT. Protein product: CASSYTGTGVTDTQYF. The full variable domain, with the rest looked up from reference TRBV7-8 and TRBJ2-3, is GAGVSQSPRYKVAKRGQDVALRCDPISGHVSLFWYQQALGQGPEFLTYFQNEAQLDKSGLPSDRFFAERPEGSVSTLKIQRTQQEDSAVYLCASSYTGTGVTDTQYFGPGTRLTVL.